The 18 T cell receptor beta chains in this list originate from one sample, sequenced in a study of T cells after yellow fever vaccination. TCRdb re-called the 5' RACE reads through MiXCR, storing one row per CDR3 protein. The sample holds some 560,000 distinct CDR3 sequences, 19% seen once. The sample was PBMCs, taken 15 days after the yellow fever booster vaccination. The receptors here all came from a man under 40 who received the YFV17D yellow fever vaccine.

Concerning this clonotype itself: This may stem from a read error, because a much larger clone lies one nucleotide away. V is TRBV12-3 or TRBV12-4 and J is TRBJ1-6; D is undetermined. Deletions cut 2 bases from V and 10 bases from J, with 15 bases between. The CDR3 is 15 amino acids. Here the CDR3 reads CASSLYDRMDSPLHF. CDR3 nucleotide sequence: TGTGCCAGCAGTTTATACGACCGGATGGACTCACCCCTCCACTTT.

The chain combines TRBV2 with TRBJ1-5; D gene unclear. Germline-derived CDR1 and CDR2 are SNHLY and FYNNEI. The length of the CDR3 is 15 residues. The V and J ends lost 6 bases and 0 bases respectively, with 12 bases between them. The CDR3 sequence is CASRPEADSNQPQHF. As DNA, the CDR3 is TGTGCCAGCAGACCGGAGGCCGATAGCAATCAGCCCCAGCATTTT.

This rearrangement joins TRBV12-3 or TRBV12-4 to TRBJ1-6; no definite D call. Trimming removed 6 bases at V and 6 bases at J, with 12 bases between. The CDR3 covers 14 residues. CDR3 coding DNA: TGTGCCAGCAGCCCGAGGGCGGGTAATTCACCCCTCCACTTT. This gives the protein CASSPRAGNSPLHF.

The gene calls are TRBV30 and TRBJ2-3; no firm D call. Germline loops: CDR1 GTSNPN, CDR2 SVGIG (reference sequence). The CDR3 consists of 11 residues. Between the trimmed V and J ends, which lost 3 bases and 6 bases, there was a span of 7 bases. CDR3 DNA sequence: TGTGCCTGGAGCGCGGCTGATACGCAGTATTTT. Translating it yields CAWSAADTQYF.

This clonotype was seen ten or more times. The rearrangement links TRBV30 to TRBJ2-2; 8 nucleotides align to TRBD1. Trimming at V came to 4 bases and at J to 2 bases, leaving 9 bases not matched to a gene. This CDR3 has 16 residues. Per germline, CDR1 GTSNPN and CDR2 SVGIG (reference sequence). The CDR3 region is CAWTTGTGINTGELFF. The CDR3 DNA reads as TGTGCCTGGACAACCGGGACAGGCATTAACACCGGGGAGCTGTTTTTT.

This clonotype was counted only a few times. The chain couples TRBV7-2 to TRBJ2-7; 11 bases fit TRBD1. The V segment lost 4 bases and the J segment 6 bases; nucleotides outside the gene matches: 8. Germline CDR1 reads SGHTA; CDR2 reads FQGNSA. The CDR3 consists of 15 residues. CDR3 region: CASSYAGTGGFEQYF. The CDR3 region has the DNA TGTGCCAGCAGCTATGCCGGGACAGGGGGATTCGAGCAGTACTTC.

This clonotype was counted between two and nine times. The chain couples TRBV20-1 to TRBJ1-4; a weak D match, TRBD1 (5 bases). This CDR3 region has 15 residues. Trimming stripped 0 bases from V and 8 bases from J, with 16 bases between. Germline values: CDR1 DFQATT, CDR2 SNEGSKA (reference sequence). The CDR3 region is CSARDPAGTVEKLFF. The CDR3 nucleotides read TGCAGTGCTAGAGACCCAGCAGGGACGGTCGAAAAACTGTTTTTT.

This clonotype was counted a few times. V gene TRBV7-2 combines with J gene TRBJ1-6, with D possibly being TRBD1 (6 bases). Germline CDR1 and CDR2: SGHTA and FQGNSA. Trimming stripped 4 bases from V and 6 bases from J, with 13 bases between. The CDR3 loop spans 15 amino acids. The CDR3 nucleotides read TGTGCCAGCAGCTCTACTGCAGGGGTTAATTCACCCCTCCACTTT. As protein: CASSSTAGVNSPLHF. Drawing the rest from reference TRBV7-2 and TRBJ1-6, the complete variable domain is GAGVSQSPSNKVTEKGKDVELRCDPISGHTALYWYRQSLGQGLEFLIYFQGNSAPDKSGLPSDRFSAERTGGSVSTLTIQRTQQEDSAVYLCASSSTAGVNSPLHFGNGTRLTVT.

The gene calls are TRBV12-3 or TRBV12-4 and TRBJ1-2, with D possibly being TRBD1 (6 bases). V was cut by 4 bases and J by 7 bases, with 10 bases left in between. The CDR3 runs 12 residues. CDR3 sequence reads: CASSSGGLGYTF. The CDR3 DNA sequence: TGTGCCAGCAGTTCCGGGGGGCTTGGCTACACCTTC.

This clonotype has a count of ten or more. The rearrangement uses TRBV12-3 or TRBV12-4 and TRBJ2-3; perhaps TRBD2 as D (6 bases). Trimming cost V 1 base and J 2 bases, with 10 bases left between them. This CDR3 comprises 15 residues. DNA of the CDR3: TGTGCCAGCAGTTTAGGGCGGGGTGACACAGATACGCAGTATTTT. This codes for CASSLGRGDTDTQYF.

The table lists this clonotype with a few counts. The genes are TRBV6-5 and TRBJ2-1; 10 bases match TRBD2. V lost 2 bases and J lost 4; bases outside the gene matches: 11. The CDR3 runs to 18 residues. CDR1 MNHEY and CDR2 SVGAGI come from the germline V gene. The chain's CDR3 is CASSYGAGGPLIYNEQFF. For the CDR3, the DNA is TGTGCCAGCAGTTACGGAGCGGGAGGGCCCCTAATATACAATGAGCAGTTCTTC.

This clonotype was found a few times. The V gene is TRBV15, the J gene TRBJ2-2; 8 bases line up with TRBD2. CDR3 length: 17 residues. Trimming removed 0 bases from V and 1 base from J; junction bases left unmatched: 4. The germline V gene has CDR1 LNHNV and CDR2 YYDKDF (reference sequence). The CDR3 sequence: CATSREAGGLNTGELFF. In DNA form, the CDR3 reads TGTGCCACCAGCAGAGAGGCGGGAGGTTTGAACACCGGGGAGCTGTTTTTT.

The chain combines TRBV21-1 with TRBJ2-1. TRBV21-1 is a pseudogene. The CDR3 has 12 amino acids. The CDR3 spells CASRVEDNEQFF. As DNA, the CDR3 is TGTGCCAGCCGCGTCGAAGACAATGAGCAGTTCTTC.

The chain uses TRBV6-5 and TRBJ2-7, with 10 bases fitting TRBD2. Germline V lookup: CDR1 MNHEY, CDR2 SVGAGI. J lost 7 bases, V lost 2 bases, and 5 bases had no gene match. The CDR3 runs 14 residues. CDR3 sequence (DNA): TGTGCCAGCAGTTACCAAGCGGGAGGGAGTGAGCAGTACTTC. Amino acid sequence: CASSYQAGGSEQYF.

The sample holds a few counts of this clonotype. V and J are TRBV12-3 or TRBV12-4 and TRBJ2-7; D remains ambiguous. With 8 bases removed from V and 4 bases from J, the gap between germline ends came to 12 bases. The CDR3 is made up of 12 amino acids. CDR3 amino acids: CASGSNKYEQYF. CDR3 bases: TGTGCCAGCGGATCTAACAAATACGAGCAGTACTTC.

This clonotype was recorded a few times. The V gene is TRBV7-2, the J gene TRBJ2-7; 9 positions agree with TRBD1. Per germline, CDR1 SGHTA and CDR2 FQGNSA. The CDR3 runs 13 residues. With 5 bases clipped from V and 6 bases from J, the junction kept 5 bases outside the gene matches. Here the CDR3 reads CASSQGQGSEQYF. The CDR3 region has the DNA TGTGCCAGCAGCCAAGGACAGGGGAGCGAGCAGTACTTC.

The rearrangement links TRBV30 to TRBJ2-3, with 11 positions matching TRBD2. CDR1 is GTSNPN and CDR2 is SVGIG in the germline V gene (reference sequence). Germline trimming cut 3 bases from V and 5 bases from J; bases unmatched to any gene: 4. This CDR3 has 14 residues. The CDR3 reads CAWRGSGRVDTQYF. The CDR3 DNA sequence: TGTGCCTGGAGGGGTAGCGGGAGGGTAGATACGCAGTATTTT.

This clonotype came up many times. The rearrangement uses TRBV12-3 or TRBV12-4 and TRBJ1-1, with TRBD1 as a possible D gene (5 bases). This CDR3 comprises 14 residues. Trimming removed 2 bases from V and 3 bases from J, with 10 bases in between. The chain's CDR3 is CASSLQGSDTEAFF. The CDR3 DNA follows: TGTGCCAGCAGTTTACAGGGATCGGACACTGAAGCTTTCTTT.